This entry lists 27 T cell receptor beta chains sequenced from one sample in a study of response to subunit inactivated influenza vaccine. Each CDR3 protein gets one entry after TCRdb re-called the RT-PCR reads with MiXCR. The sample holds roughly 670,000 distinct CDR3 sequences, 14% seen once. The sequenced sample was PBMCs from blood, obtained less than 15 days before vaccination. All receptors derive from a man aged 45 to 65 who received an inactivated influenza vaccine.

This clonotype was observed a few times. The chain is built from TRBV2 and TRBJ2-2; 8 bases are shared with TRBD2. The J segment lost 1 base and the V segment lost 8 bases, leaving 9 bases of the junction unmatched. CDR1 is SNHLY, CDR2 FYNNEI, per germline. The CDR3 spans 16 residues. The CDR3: CASSASGGRNTGELFF. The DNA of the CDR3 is TGTGCCAGCTCGGCCTCGGGGGGGCGGAACACCGGGGAGCTGTTTTTT.

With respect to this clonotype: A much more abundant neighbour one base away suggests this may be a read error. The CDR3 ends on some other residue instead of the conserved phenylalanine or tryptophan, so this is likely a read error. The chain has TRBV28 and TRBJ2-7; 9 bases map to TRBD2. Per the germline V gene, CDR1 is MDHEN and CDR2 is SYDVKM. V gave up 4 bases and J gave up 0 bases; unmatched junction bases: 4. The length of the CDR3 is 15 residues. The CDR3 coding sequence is TGTGCCAGCAGTTCTAGCGGGGCGAGCTCCTACGAGCAGTACTCC. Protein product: CASSSSGASSYEQYS.

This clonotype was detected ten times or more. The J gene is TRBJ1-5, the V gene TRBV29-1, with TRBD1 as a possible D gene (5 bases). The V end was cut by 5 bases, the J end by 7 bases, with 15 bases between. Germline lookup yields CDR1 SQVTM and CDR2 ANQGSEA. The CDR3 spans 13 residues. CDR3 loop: CSVLTGGNQPQHF. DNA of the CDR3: TGCAGCGTTTTGACGGGGGGGAACCAGCCCCAGCATTTT.

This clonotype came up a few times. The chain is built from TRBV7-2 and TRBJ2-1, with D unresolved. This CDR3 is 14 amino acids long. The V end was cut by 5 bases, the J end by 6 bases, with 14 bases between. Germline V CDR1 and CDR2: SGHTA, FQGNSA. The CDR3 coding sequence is TGTGCCAGCAGCCCCCGGTCCTCCCCCAATGAGCAGTTCTTC. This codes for CASSPRSSPNEQFF.

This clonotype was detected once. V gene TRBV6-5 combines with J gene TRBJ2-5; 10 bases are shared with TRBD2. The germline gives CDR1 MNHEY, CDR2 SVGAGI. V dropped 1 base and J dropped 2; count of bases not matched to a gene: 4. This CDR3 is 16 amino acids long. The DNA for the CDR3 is TGTGCCAGCAGTTACTTTAGCGGGGGGCGACAAGAGACCCAGTACTTC. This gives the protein CASSYFSGGRQETQYF.

CDR3 sequence: CSVNRPTGTGSTDTQYF. CDR3 bases: TGCAGTGTCAATCGCCCAACCGGGACAGGGTCTACAGATACGCAGTATTTT. The chain has TRBV20-1 and TRBJ2-3; 9 bases align to TRBD1. V lost 7 bases and J lost 3; bases outside the gene matches: 17. The CDR3 runs 17 residues. Germline V gives CDR1 DFQATT, CDR2 SNEGSKA (reference sequence).

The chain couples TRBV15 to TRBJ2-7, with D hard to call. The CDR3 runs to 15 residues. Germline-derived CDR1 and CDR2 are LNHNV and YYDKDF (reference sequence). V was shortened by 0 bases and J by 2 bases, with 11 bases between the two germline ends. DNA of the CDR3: TGTGCCACCAGCAGAGATGGCAGCCCAACCTACGAGCAGTACTTC. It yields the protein CATSRDGSPTYEQYF.

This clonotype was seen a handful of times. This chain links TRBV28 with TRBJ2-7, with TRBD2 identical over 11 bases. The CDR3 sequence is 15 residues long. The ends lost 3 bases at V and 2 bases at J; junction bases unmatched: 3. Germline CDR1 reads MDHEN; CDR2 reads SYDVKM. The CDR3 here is CASSFATSGTYEQYF. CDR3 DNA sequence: TGTGCCAGCAGTTTCGCGACTAGCGGGACCTACGAGCAGTACTTC.

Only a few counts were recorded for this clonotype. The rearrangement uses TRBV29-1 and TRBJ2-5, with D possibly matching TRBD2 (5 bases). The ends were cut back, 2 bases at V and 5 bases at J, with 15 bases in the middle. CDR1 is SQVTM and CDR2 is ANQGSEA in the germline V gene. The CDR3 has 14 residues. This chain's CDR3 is CSVEWRGRGETQYF. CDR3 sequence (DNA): TGCAGCGTTGAATGGAGAGGGCGCGGGGAGACCCAGTACTTC.

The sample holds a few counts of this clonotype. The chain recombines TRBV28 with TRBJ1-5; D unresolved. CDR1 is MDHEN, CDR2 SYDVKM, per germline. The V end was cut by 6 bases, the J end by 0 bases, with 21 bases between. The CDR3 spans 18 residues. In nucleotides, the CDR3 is TGTGCCAGCAGGATAAGGGCTTCCGCCCTTCTTAGCAATCAGCCCCAGCATTTT. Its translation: CASRIRASALLSNQPQHF.

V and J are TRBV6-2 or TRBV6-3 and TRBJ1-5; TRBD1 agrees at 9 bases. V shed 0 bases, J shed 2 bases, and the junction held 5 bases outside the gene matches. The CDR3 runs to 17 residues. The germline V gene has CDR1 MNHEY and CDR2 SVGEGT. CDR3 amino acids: CASSYSMDRGGNQPQHF. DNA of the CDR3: TGTGCCAGCAGTTACTCCATGGACAGGGGAGGCAATCAGCCCCAGCATTTT.

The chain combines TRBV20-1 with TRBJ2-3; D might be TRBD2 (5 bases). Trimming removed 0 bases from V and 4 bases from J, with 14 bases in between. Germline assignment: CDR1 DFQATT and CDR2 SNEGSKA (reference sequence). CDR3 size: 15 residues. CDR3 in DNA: TGCAGTGCTAGAGAGGCCGAGGGTTTTGCAGATACGCAGTATTTT. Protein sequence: CSAREAEGFADTQYF.

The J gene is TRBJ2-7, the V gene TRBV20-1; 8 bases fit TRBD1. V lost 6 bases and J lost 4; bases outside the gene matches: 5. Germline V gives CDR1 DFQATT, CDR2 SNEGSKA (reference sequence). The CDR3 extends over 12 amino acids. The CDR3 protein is CSARDRRYEQYF. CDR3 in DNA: TGCAGTGCCAGGGACAGGAGGTACGAGCAGTACTTC.

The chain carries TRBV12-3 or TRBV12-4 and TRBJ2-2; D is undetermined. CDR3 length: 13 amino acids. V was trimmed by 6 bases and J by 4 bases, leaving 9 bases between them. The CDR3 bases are TGTGCCAGCAGGGTTAGCAGCACCGGGGAGCTGTTTTTT. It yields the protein CASRVSSTGELFF.

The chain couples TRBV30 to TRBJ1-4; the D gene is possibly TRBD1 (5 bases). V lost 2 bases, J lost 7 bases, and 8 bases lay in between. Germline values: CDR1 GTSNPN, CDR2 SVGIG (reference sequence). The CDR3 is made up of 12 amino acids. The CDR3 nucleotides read TGTGCCTGGAGTAAACAGGTTGAAAAACTGTTTTTT. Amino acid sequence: CAWSKQVEKLFF.

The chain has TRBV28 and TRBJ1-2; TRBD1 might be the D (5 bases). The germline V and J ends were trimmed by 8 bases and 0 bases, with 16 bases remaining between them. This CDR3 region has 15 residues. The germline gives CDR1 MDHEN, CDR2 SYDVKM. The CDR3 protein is CASSPGRGANYGYTF. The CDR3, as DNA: TGTGCCAGCTCCCCGGGGAGGGGAGCTAACTATGGCTACACCTTC.

In DNA form, the CDR3 reads TGTGCCAGCGGACTCCGGGGTAGGGAGACCCAGTACTTC. As protein: CASGLRGRETQYF. The rearrangement uses TRBV5-6 and TRBJ2-5; D is possibly TRBD2 (5 bases). The CDR3 runs to 13 residues. Germline-derived CDR1 and CDR2 are SGHDT and YYEEEE. With 7 bases removed from V and 5 bases from J, the gap between germline ends came to 15 bases.

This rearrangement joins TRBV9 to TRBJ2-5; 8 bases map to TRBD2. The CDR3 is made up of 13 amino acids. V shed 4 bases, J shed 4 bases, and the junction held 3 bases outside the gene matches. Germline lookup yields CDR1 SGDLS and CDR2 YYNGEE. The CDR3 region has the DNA TGTGCCAGCAGCATCAGCGGGGGAGAGACCCAGTACTTC. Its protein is CASSISGGETQYF.

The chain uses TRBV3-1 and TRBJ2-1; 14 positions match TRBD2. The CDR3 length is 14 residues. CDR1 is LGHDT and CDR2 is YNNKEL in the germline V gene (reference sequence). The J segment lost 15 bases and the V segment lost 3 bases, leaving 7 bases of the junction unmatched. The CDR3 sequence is CASSHGTSGGAGFF. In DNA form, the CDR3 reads TGTGCCAGCAGCCACGGGACTAGCGGGGGTGCCGGGTTCTTC.

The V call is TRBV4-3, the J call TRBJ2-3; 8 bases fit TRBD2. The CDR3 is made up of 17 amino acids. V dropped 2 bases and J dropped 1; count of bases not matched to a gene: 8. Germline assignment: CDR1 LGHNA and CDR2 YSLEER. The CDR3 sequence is CASSQSPGTRGTDTQYF. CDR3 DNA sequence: TGCGCCAGCAGCCAATCGCCCGGGACTAGAGGCACAGATACGCAGTATTTT.

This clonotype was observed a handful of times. DNA of the CDR3: TGCGCCAGCAGCTTGGTTTCTTTACTAGCGGGGGGTCCCATGAGGAGCGAGCAGTACTTC. Translated: CASSLVSLLAGGPMRSEQYF. This chain connects TRBV5-1 to TRBJ2-7, with 12 bases fitting TRBD2. The CDR3 spans 20 residues. Germline V gene lookup returns CDR1 SGHRS and CDR2 YFSETQ. Trimming took 0 bases from V and 6 from J; bases not matched to a gene: 19.

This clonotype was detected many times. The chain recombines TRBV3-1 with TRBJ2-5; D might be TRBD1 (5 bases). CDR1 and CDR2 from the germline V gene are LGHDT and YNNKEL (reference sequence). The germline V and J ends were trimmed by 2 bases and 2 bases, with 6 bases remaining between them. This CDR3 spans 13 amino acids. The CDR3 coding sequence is TGTGCCAGCAGCCAAAGGGGACAAGAGACCCAGTACTTC. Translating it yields CASSQRGQETQYF.

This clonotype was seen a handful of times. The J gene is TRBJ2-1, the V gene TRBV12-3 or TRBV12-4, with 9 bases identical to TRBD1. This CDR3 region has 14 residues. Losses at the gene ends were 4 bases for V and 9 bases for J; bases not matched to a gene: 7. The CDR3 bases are TGTGCCAGCAGTTCCTCAGGACAGGGGTTTGAGCAGTTCTTC. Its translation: CASSSSGQGFEQFF.

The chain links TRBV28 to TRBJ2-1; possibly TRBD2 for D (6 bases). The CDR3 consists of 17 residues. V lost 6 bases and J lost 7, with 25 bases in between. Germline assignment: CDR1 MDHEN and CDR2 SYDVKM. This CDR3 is CASSPRLGYNEMNEQFF. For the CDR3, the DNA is TGTGCCAGCAGCCCAAGACTAGGTTACAATGAGATGAATGAGCAGTTCTTC.

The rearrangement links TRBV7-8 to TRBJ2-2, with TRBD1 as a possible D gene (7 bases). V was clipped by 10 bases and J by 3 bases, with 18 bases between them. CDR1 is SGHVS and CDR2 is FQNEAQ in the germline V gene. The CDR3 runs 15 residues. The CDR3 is CAILLLRGDTGELFF. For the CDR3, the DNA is TGTGCCATCCTACTTCTCAGGGGGGACACCGGGGAGCTGTTTTTT. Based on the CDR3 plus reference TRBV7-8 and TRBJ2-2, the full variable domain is GAGVSQSPRYKVAKRGQDVALRCDPISGHVSLFWYQQALGQGPEFLTYFQNEAQLDKSGLPSDRFFAERPEGSVSTLKIQRTQQEDSAVYLCAILLLRGDTGELFFGEGSRLTVL.

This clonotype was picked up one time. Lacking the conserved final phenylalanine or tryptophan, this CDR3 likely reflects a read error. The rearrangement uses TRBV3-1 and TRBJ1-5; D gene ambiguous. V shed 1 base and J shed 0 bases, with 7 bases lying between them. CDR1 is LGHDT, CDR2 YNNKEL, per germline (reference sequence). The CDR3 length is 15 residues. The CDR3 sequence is CASSQGLYSNQPQHI. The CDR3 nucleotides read TGTGCCAGCAGCCAAGGGCTATATAGCAATCAGCCCCAGCATATT.

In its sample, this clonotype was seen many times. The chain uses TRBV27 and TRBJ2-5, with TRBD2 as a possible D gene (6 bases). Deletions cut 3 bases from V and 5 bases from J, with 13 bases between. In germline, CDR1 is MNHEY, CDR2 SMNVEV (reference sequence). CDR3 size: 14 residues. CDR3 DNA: TGTGCCAGCAGTTTCTTGGGGGAGGTTGAGACCCAGTACTTC. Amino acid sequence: CASSFLGEVETQYF.